Given below is one T cell receptor (beta chain) in context. Its antigen is not identified. This CDR3 contains 15 residues. Germline CDR1 is MNHNY and CDR2 is SVGAGI (reference sequence). V was clipped by 8 bases and J by 8 bases, with 21 bases between them. This sample was taken from a study of shared clonotypes between healthy human individuals. The study's findings and limits: Large sequencing depth failed to make sorted-subset sequencing complete, rarefaction showed. Apart from blood, nothing was sampled; tissue repertoires likely differ.

Deep-level settings were used for running the assay. Sequenced by immunoSEQ multiplex PCR; TCRdb stores in-frame clones only, minus some. The sample has about 980,000 clones; over 75% are singletons. Material for sequencing was memory CD4+ T cells sorted from blood. The sample's subset: CD45RA-negative fraction. This chain joins TRBV6-6 and TRBJ1-4; D gene uncertain. The receptor comes from a young man in good health. CDR3 residues: CASGPPGGGFEKLFF. The CDR3 nucleotides are TGTGCCAGCGGCCCCCCCGGCGGAGGGTTCGAAAAACTGTTTTTT.